This TCR beta chain stems from a study of CD8+CD57+ T cells in acquired aplastic anemia. Genomic DNA constituted the template upon which TCR beta VDJ and CDR3 profiling was performed. Each CDR3 protein gets one entry after TCRdb re-called the reads with MiXCR. In the table there are 150,000 to 200,000 distinct CDR3 sequences, 55% to 75% of which are singletons. The sequence derives from a human donor in good health. Sequences were obtained from sorted CD4+, CD8+, or CD8+CD57+ T cells (not recorded which) from PBMCs.

The CDR3 loop is CASSATTGGDTEAFF. The DNA for the CDR3 is TGCGCCAGCAGTGCAACGACAGGGGGAGACACTGAAGCTTTCTTT. This chain links TRBV10-2 with TRBJ1-1; TRBD1 agrees at 9 bases. The CDR3 has 15 amino acids. The germline V gene has CDR1 WSHSY and CDR2 SAAADI. V shed 4 bases and J 3 bases; nucleotides not matched to a gene: 6.